A selection of T cell receptor beta chains follows, all from one sample in a study of response to subunit inactivated influenza vaccine. MiXCR, run by TCRdb on the RT-PCR reads, gives a single entry per CDR3 protein. The table records about 780,000 distinct CDR3 sequences, under 20% of them present only once. The source material was PBMCs from blood, sampled around 5 days after vaccination. The source of these receptors is a man aged 45 to 65 who received an inactivated influenza vaccine. Each CDR3 is given with its conserved first and last residue. A D gene is named only where the DNA matches it firmly.

j_gene,d_gene,v_gene,CDR3aa
TRBJ2-5,TRBD2,TRBV6-2/TRBV6-3,CASSHPGTSETQYF
TRBJ2-1,TRBD1,TRBV7-9,CASSLTGTVNEQFF
TRBJ2-5,TRBD2,TRBV4-1,CASSQGRGGGLGETQYF
TRBJ1-5,-,TRBV2,CASSRDANQPQHF
TRBJ2-1,-,TRBV12-3/TRBV12-4,CASSDRSSYNEQFF
TRBJ2-7,-,TRBV7-2,CGSSLGTHVGEQYF
TRBJ2-5,-,TRBV12-3/TRBV12-4,CASSLWGERETQYF
TRBJ2-2,TRBD1,TRBV10-3,CAIAEGQGGTGELFF
TRBJ2-3,TRBD2,TRBV4-3,CASSRISGGAGDTQYF
TRBJ2-7,-,TRBV21-1,CASSTPDYRDTRNTYEQYF
TRBJ2-1,-,TRBV20-1,CSAGARRAKRNNEQFF
TRBJ2-1,-,TRBV5-6,CASSPKPYNEQFF
TRBJ2-1,-,TRBV6-2/TRBV6-3,CASRRTGISSYNEQFF
TRBJ2-1,TRBD1,TRBV20-1,CSARGIRDRINEQFF
TRBJ2-1,-,TRBV12-3/TRBV12-4,CASSSVRVGNEQFF
TRBJ2-7,-,TRBV25-1,CASSESEVSTYEQYF
TRBJ1-3,-,TRBV9,CASRGHGFSGNTIYF
TRBJ2-1,-,TRBV9,CASSIMTASYNEQFF
TRBJ2-7,TRBD1,TRBV7-2,CASSLVRTGARAYEQYF
TRBJ2-4,TRBD2,TRBV4-2,CASSPLAGGLVSKNIQYF
TRBJ2-7,TRBD1,TRBV5-1,CASSPYRGGYEQYF
TRBJ2-5,TRBD2,TRBV20-1,CSARSREGQETQYF
TRBJ1-5,TRBD1,TRBV12-3/TRBV12-4,CASSPTGGNQSQHF
TRBJ2-7,TRBD2,TRBV5-1,CASRKREGYEQYF
TRBJ2-7,-,TRBV12-3/TRBV12-4,CASSFSGAAQYF
TRBJ2-7,TRBD2,TRBV7-9,CASYSTWREGSYEQYF
TRBJ1-2,TRBD1,TRBV5-1,CASRTAGGNYGYTF
TRBJ2-1,-,TRBV27,CASSFRASSSSYNEQFF
TRBJ1-1,-,TRBV18,CASSPRTPGSGTEAFF
TRBJ2-1,-,TRBV12-3/TRBV12-4,CASSRRGPKYNEQFF
TRBJ2-3,-,TRBV20-1,CSASDTYTDTQYF
TRBJ2-1,TRBD1,TRBV7-2,CASSLGGQGRRNEQFF
TRBJ1-1,-,TRBV7-9,CASSPRGAFF
TRBJ1-4,-,TRBV12-3/TRBV12-4,CASRTESNEKLFF
TRBJ2-4,-,TRBV7-2,CASSLAGFEAKNIQYF